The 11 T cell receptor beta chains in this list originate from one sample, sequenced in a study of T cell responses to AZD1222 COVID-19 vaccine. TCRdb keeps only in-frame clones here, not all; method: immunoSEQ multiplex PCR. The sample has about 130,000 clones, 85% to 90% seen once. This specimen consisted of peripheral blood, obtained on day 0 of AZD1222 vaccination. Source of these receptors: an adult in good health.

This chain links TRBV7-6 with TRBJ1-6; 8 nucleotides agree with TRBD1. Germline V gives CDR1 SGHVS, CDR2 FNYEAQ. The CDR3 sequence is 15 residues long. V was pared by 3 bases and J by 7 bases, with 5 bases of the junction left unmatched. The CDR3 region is CASSFRTGPNSPLHF. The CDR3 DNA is TGTGCCAGCAGCTTCCGGACAGGGCCAAATTCACCCCTCCACTTT.

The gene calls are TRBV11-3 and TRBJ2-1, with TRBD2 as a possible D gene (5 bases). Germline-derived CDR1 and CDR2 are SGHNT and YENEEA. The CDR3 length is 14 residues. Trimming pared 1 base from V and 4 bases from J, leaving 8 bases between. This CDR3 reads CASSLGADYNEQFF. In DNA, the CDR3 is TGTGCCAGCAGCTTAGGAGCGGATTACAATGAGCAGTTCTTC.

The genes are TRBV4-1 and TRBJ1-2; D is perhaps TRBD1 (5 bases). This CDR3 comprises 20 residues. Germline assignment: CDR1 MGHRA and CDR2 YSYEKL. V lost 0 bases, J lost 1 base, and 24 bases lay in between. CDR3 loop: CASSQEGTGTRISGNYGYTF. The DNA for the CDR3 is TGCGCCAGCAGCCAAGAAGGGACCGGGACTCGAATAAGCGGTAACTATGGCTACACCTTC.

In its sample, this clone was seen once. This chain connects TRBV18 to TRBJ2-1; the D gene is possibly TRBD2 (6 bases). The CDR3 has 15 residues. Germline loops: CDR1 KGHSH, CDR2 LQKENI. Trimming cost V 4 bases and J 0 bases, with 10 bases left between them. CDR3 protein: CASSQAEGSYNEQFF. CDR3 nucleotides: TGTGCCAGCTCACAGGCGGAGGGCTCCTACAATGAGCAGTTCTTC.

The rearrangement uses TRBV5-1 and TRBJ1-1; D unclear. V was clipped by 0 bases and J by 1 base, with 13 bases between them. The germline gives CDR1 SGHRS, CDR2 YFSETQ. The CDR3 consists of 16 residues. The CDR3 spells CASSLVGFAENTEAFF. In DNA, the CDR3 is TGCGCCAGCAGCTTGGTGGGGTTCGCCGAGAACACTGAAGCTTTCTTT. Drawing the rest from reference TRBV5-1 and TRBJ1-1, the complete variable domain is KAGVTQTPRYLIKTRGQQVTLSCSPISGHRSVSWYQQTPGQGLQFLFEYFSETQRNKGNFPGRFSGRQFSNSRSEMNVSTLELGDSALYLCASSLVGFAENTEAFFGQGTRLTVV.

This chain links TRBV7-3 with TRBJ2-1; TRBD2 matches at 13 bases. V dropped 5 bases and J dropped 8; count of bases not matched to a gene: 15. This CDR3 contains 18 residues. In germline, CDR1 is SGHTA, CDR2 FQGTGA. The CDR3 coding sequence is TGTGCCAGCAGCCGTACTAGCGGGGGGGCCTTCGCCCAGGATGAGCAGTTCTTC. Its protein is CASSRTSGGAFAQDEQFF.

The CDR3 DNA follows: TGCGCCAGCAGCCCCTCCGGCACGGGGGGGGCCCGCAATGAGCAGTTCTTC. The encoded protein is CASSPSGTGGARNEQFF. V is TRBV4-1 and J is TRBJ2-1; 8 bases match TRBD2. V was pared by 4 bases and J by 6 bases, with 14 bases of the junction left unmatched. The CDR3 contains 17 residues. From germline, CDR1 is MGHRA and CDR2 YSYEKL.

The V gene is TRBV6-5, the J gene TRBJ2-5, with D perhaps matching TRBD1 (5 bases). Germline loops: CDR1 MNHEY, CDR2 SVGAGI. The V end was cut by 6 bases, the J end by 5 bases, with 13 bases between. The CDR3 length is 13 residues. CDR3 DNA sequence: TGTGCCAGCAGCCAGACAGTTTGGGAGACCCAGTACTTC. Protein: CASSQTVWETQYF.

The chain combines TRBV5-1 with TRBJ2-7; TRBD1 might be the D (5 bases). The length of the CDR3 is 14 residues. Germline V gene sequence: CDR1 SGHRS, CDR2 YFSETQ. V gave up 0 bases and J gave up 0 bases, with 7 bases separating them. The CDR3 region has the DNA TGCGCCAGCAGCTTGGCAGGGCTCTCCTACGAGCAGTACTTC. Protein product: CASSLAGLSYEQYF.

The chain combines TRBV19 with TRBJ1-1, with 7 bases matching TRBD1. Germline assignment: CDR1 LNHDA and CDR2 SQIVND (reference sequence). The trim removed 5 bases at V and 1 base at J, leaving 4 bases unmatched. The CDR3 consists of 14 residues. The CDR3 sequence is CASSFQGENTEAFF. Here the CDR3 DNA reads TGTGCCAGTAGTTTTCAGGGGGAGAACACTGAAGCTTTCTTT.

The CDR3 loop is CASYRGNSNYGYTF. The DNA for the CDR3 is TGTGCCAGCTACAGGGGGAACAGCAACTATGGCTACACCTTC. The gene calls are TRBV6-5 and TRBJ1-2; TRBD1 matches 8 bases. CDR1 and CDR2 (germline): MNHEY, SVGAGI. The V gene end was trimmed by 8 bases and the J gene end by 2 bases; junction bases not matched to a gene: 7. There are 14 residues in the CDR3.